This entry is about one T cell receptor beta chain. Its antigen is still unknown. This record comes from a study of T-cell memory formation after mild COVID-19. The CDR3 sequence is 16 residues long. The V end was cut by 2 bases, the J end by 7 bases, with 18 bases between. Overall study results and limits: From day 15 to 85, contracting clones were balanced between CD4 and CD8, whereas later expanders leaned toward CD4+.

In TCRdb, the 5' RACE reads were re-called with MiXCR into one record per CDR3 protein. The sample yields 400,000 to 500,000 distinct CDR3 sequences, over 15% seen once. The chain employs TRBV12-3 or TRBV12-4 and TRBJ2-1, with D possibly TRBD2 on 5 matching bases. The receptor was isolated from an adult woman who had mild COVID-19 (a few samples of this study predate the infection). Cell type and time point are not known. The sample consisted of PBMCs or a T cell subset sorted from them (not recorded which). As DNA, the CDR3 is TGTGCCAGCAGTTTAAGTGTGGGGAGCGGAGGAAATGAGCAGTTCTTC. It specifies CASSLSVGSGGNEQFF.